This TCR beta chain was sequenced in a study of T cells expressing NK-cell markers. Study information: Sorted CD3+CD56+NKG2C+, CD3+CD56+NKG2C- and CD3+CD56-NKG2C+ T cells supplied TCR beta repertoires.

There are 12 residues in the CDR3. Germline-derived CDR1 and CDR2 are SGHTA and FQGTGA. The study, taken as a whole, reports: For four donors, these clonotypes were likewise the leading ones in the CD3+CD56-NKG2C+ fraction.

Beta-chain TCR cDNA was generated via 5'RACE template switching with UMIs. TCRdb reprocessed the 5' RACE reads and keeps a single row for each CDR3 protein, giving no DNA. With 350,000 to 500,000 distinct CDR3 sequences in the sample, the ten largest clones hold about 7.1%. Turning to this clonotype: The antigen remains unidentified.

V usage is TRBV7-3 and J usage is TRBJ2-3. The sequencing sample was made of blood T cells: a sorted CD56 or NKG2C T cell subset, CD4+ or CD8+ T cells, or bulk PBMC T cells (not recorded which). This TCR was sampled from a woman aged 18 to 75 in good health. The CDR3 sequence is CASSLDSTTQYF.